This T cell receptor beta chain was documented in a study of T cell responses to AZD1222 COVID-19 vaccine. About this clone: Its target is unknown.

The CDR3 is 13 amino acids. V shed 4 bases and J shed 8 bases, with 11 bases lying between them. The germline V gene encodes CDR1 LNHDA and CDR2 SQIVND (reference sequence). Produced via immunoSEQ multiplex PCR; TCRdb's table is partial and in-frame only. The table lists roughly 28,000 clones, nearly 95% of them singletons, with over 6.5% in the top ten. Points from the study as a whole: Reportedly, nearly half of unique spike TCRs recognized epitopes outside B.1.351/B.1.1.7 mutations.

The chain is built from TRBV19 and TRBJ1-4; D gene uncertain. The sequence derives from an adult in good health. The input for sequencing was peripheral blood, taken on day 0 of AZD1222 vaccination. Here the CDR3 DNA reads TGTGCCAGTAGTAAGGGCAGCGGGGAAAAACTGTTTTTT. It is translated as CASSKGSGEKLFF. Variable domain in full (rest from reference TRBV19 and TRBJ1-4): DGGITQSPKYLFRKEGQNVTLSCEQNLNHDAMYWYRQDPGQGLRLIYYSQIVNDFQKGDIAEGYSVSREKKESFPLTVTSAQKNPTAFYLCASSKGSGEKLFFGSGTQLSVL.